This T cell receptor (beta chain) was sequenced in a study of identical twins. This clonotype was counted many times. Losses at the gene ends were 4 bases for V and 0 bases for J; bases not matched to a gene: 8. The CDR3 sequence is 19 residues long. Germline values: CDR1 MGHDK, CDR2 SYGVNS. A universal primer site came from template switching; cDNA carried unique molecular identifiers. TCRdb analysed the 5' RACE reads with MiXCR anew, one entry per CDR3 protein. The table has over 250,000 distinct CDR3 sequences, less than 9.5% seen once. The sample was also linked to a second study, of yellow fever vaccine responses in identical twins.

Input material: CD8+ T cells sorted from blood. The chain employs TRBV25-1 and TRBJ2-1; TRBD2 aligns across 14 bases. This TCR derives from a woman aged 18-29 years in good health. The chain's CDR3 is CASSGRAGLAGASYNEQFF. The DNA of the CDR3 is TGTGCCAGCAGTGGACGGGCGGGACTAGCGGGAGCCTCCTACAATGAGCAGTTCTTC.